The T cell receptor beta chain described here comes from a study of shared clonotypes between healthy human individuals. The overall study: In total, the donors were a couple of women and a few men aged 18 to 49.

Clones were read by immunoSEQ multiplex PCR, and TCRdb kept only the in-frame ones, dropping some. Among about half a million clones listed, less than 85% were seen once. V dropped 5 bases and J dropped 0 bases, with 11 bases sitting between them. Germline CDR1 SGHVS, CDR2 FQNEAQ. CDR3 length: 15 residues. This clonotype was sampled from a middle-aged woman in good health. Some clones in this sample may be carry-over from other donors' samples. This chain connects TRBV7-8 to TRBJ1-3, with D uncertain. The source material was PBMCs. The DNA of the CDR3 is TGTGCCAGCAGCCCCGGGCGGGACTCTGGAAACACCATATATTTT. The encoded protein is CASSPGRDSGNTIYF.